This T cell receptor (beta chain) is from a study of response to subunit inactivated influenza vaccine. Points on this clonotype: Its antigen is as yet unknown.

CDR3 length: 16 residues. CDR1 DFQATT and CDR2 SNEGSKA come from the germline V gene (reference sequence). V was cut by 3 bases and J by 5 bases, with 21 bases left in between. TCRdb redid the calling of the RT-PCR reads with MiXCR, one entry per CDR3 protein. The table has about 500,000 distinct CDR3 sequences, about 17% seen once. Points from the study as a whole: Each seasonal influenza vaccination recruits few new T cells, the authors suggested.

The J gene is TRBJ2-3, the V gene TRBV20-1, with unresolved D. This TCR was recovered from a man aged 50-75 years who received an inactivated influenza vaccine. The sample was CD4+ T cells sorted from PBMCs, taken 23 months after vaccination. The CDR3 reads CSASSYSEKGKDTQYF. The DNA for the CDR3 is TGCAGTGCTAGCTCTTATTCGGAAAAGGGAAAAGATACGCAGTATTTT.